These 25 T cell receptor beta chains were all obtained from the same sample, sequenced in a study of post-analysis software for immune sequencing data (dated by TCRdb to between 2015 and 2017). The antigens of these receptors remain unknown. Overall results and qualifications from the work: Four or five TRBV segments, including TRBV5-6, TRBV5-1 and TRBV20-1, were significantly more frequent in patients than controls.

The protocol used for the library was PCR. Sequencing relied on an Illumina HiSeq 2500. To reduce PCR and sequencing biases, unique molecular identifiers were built into the TCR beta cDNA libraries. TCRdb reanalyzed the raw reads on its own, using fastp at Q25 for trimming and MiXCR for clone calling, and kept in-frame beta chains. Under each unique CDR3 protein, matching rows form one entry showing the most common genes and DNA. The table for this sample lists hundreds of thousands of distinct CDR3 sequences; about 32% of them were counted only once. The ten largest clones take up more than 0.55% of the sample. Sequences were obtained from blood. These receptors all come from a girl aged 5-17 years with multiple sclerosis.

The CDR3 region is CASSGTSASSYNEQFF. CDR3 nucleotide sequence: TGTGCCAGCAGCGGTACTAGCGCCAGCTCCTACAATGAGCAGTTCTTC. This chain links TRBV7-9 with TRBJ2-1, with 7 bases that match TRBD2. Germline CDR1 and CDR2: SEHNR and FQNEAQ (reference sequence). This CDR3 contains 16 residues. The V gene end was trimmed by 5 bases and the J gene end by 0 bases; junction bases not matched to a gene: 7.

The V call is TRBV5-1, the J call TRBJ2-4, with D perhaps matching TRBD1 or TRBD2 (5 bases each). The J call could be wrong; TRBJ2-7 is a better fit for the DNA end. Germline loops: CDR1 SGHRS, CDR2 YFSETQ. CDR3 length: 12 residues. The CDR3: CASSVDGTEQYF. CDR3 nucleotides: TGCGCCAGCAGTGTGGACGGGACCGAGCAGTACTTC.

This clonotype was seen a few times. The V gene is TRBV20-1, the J gene TRBJ2-3, with 7 bases identical to TRBD2. The V and J ends lost 3 bases and 6 bases, in that order; junction bases with no gene match: 12. The CDR3 has 15 amino acids. Germline CDR1 reads DFQATT; CDR2 reads SNEGSKA (reference sequence). This CDR3 is CSASSSGEVWDTQYF. The CDR3 DNA reads TGCAGTGCTAGCTCTAGCGGAGAGGTATGGGATACGCAGTATTTT.

CDR3 sequence: CSATTARGYNEQFF. The CDR3 bases are TGCAGCGCGACGACAGCTAGGGGCTACAATGAGCAGTTCTTC. The rearrangement joins TRBV29-1 to TRBJ2-1, with TRBD1 as a possible D gene (5 bases). CDR3 length: 14 amino acids. V lost 7 bases, J lost 3 bases, and 16 bases lay in between. Germline V lookup: CDR1 SQVTM, CDR2 ANQGSEA.

This chain joins TRBV7-9 and TRBJ2-1; unclear D gene. The V end lost 7 bases, the J end lost 4 bases, and 17 bases lay between the germline ends. CDR1 is SEHNR and CDR2 is FQNEAQ in the germline V gene (reference sequence). This CDR3 contains 15 residues. The CDR3 protein is CASKRSPELYNEQFF. DNA for the CDR3: TGTGCCAGCAAAAGATCCCCGGAATTATACAATGAGCAGTTCTTC.

The CDR3 sequence is CASSFSSGSYNEQFF. The CDR3 nucleotides read TGCGCCAGCAGCTTTTCTAGCGGGAGCTACAATGAGCAGTTCTTC. The gene calls are TRBV5-1 and TRBJ2-1; 10 nucleotides align to TRBD2. This CDR3 spans 15 amino acids. The germline gives CDR1 SGHRS, CDR2 YFSETQ. Trimming at V came to 2 bases and at J to 3 bases, leaving 2 bases not matched to a gene.

This clonotype came up a few times. CDR3 sequence: CASSPHWDEQYF. In DNA, the CDR3 is TGTGCCAGCTCACCCCATTGGGACGAGCAGTACTTC. The V and J genes are TRBV18 and TRBJ2-7; D ambiguous. From germline, CDR1 is KGHSH and CDR2 LQKENI. The CDR3 contains 12 residues. V shed 3 bases and J shed 5 bases, with 8 bases lying between them. Complete variable domain (other parts from reference TRBV18 and TRBJ2-7): NAGVMQNPRHLVRRRGQEARLRCSPMKGHSHVYWYRQLPEEGLKFMVYLQKENIIDESGMPKERFSAEFPKEGPSILRIQQVVRGDSAAYFCASSPHWDEQYFGPGTRLTVT.

The chain uses TRBV29-1 and TRBJ2-1; D might be TRBD1 or TRBD2, each matching 5 bases. CDR3 length: 14 residues. Germline values: CDR1 SQVTM, CDR2 ANQGSEA. The germline V and J ends were trimmed by 4 bases and 5 bases, with 15 bases remaining between them. The CDR3 loop is CSVGVAGTDNEQFF. CDR3 nucleotides: TGCAGCGTTGGCGTGGCAGGGACCGACAATGAGCAGTTCTTC.

This clonotype was counted at least ten times. The gene calls are TRBV7-2 and TRBJ2-1; D remains ambiguous. V gave up 5 bases and J gave up 7 bases, with 6 bases separating them. Per germline, CDR1 SGHTA and CDR2 FQGNSA. This CDR3 region has 11 residues. For the CDR3, the DNA is TGTGCCAGCAGCCCGGTGAATGAGCAGTTCTTC. Translating gives CASSPVNEQFF.

Concerning this clonotype: A read error may account for a junction end that differs from germline. In DNA, the CDR3 is TGTGCCAGCAGCACTCTGCGGGCTGCGGGGGCCAGCGTCCTGACTTTC. Translated, it gives CASSTLRAAGASVLTF. V usage is TRBV28 and J usage is TRBJ2-6, with D tentatively TRBD2 (7 bases). CDR3 size: 16 residues. Germline V lookup: CDR1 MDHEN, CDR2 SYDVKM.

This clonotype was recorded a few times. V usage is TRBV4-1 and J usage is TRBJ1-4; the D gene is possibly TRBD1 (5 bases). V lost 2 bases, J lost 4 bases, and 11 bases lay in between. CDR1 is MGHRA, CDR2 YSYEKL, per germline. The CDR3 has 15 amino acids. The CDR3 region is CASSQFGAGNEKLFF. The CDR3 DNA follows: TGCGCCAGCAGCCAATTTGGGGCCGGTAATGAAAAACTGTTTTTT.

The rearrangement links TRBV12-3 or TRBV12-4 to TRBJ1-1; D is perhaps TRBD1 (5 bases). CDR3 size: 15 residues. V was cut by 7 bases and J by 4 bases, with 19 bases left in between. CDR3 DNA sequence: TGTGCCAGCACCCCGCAGGGCGTTTCAGGCACTGAAGCTTTCTTT. Protein: CASTPQGVSGTEAFF.

This clonotype showed up just a few times. The rearrangement uses TRBV7-7 and TRBJ2-5, with D perhaps matching TRBD1 (5 bases). V lost 4 bases to trimming and J lost 3 bases, with 9 bases between them. Per the germline V gene, CDR1 is SSHAT and CDR2 is FNYEAQ (reference sequence). The CDR3 is 13 amino acids. CDR3 sequence: CASSWAREETQYF. CDR3 bases: TGTGCCAGCAGCTGGGCCAGGGAAGAGACCCAGTACTTC.

This clonotype has only a few counts. J is TRBJ2-1 and V is TRBV2, with 8 bases fitting TRBD2. In germline, CDR1 is SNHLY, CDR2 FYNNEI. The CDR3 sequence is 15 residues long. Losses at the gene ends were 9 bases for V and 1 base for J; bases not matched to a gene: 8. The CDR3 loop is CASPSPSGSYNEQFF. In DNA, the CDR3 is TGTGCCAGTCCCTCCCCTAGCGGGTCCTACAATGAGCAGTTCTTC.

The chain employs TRBV7-2 and TRBJ2-6; 9 nucleotides align to TRBD2. The CDR3 covers 18 residues. Germline-derived CDR1 and CDR2 are SGHTA and FQGNSA. V shed 1 base and J 1 base; nucleotides not matched to a gene: 5. The CDR3 is CASSLVAGVGSGANVLTF. The CDR3 nucleotides are TGTGCCAGCAGCTTAGTAGCGGGAGTCGGGTCTGGGGCCAACGTCCTGACTTTC.

Note on this clonotype: A clone one base away is much larger, so this may be a read error. This chain links TRBV6-5 with TRBJ2-7; the D is unclear. The V gene's germline CDR1 is MNHEY and CDR2 SVGAGI. This CDR3 is 13 amino acids long. The ends were cut back, 4 bases at V and 3 bases at J, with 10 bases in the middle. The CDR3 coding sequence is TGTGCCAGCAGTTGCTCGCCGGGCTACGAGCAGTACTTC. It specifies CASSCSPGYEQYF.

This clonotype was seen a handful of times. This chain connects TRBV5-4 to TRBJ1-2; 9 positions agree with TRBD1. The CDR3 sequence is 15 residues long. Germline V gives CDR1 SGHNT, CDR2 YYREEE (reference sequence). V shed 2 bases and J 1 base; nucleotides not matched to a gene: 3. The CDR3 is CASSLPGQGNYGYTF. CDR3 bases: TGTGCCAGCAGCTTACCGGGACAGGGTAACTATGGCTACACCTTC.

This chain joins TRBV4-1 and TRBJ1-3; D is uncertain. The CDR3 is 16 amino acids. The ends were cut back, 2 bases at V and 1 base at J, with 12 bases in the middle. The germline gives CDR1 MGHRA, CDR2 YSYEKL. CDR3 sequence (DNA): TGCGCCAGCAGCCAAATCGGCGGTCCTTCTGGAAACACCATATATTTT. Amino acids: CASSQIGGPSGNTIYF.

In this sample, this clonotype turned up a few times. The chain has TRBV5-1 and TRBJ2-3; maybe TRBD2 (6 bases). The CDR3 sequence is 16 residues long. With 0 bases removed from V and 5 bases from J, the gap between germline ends came to 16 bases. The germline V gene encodes CDR1 SGHRS and CDR2 YFSETQ. The CDR3 nucleotides are TGCGCCAGCAGCTTGGTTTGGCGGGGTAAGGAAGATACGCAGTATTTT. Its translation is CASSLVWRGKEDTQYF.

The rearrangement uses TRBV6-2 or TRBV6-3 and TRBJ2-5; tentative D call: TRBD2 (6 bases). The germline gives CDR1 MNHEY, CDR2 SVGEGT. The CDR3 length is 13 residues. V lost 8 bases to trimming and J lost 11 bases, with 21 bases between them. In DNA form, the CDR3 reads TGTGCCAGCCATCCTCGGCGGTGGGGGGAGCAGTACTTC. This codes for CASHPRRWGEQYF.

The CDR3 spells CASSISGRDTGELFF. The DNA of the CDR3 is TGTGCCAGTAGTATCAGCGGGAGGGACACCGGGGAGCTGTTTTTT. The V call is TRBV19, the J call TRBJ2-2; 10 nucleotides align to TRBD2. V lost 3 bases to trimming and J lost 3 bases; unmatched junction nucleotides: 1. Looked up from germline, CDR1 is LNHDA and CDR2 is SQIVND (reference sequence). CDR3 length: 15 amino acids. The full variable domain, completed using reference TRBV19 and TRBJ2-2, is DGGITQSPKYLFRKEGQNVTLSCEQNLNHDAMYWYRQDPGQGLRLIYYSQIVNDFQKGDIAEGYSVSREKKESFPLTVTSAQKNPTAFYLCASSISGRDTGELFFGEGSRLTVL.

The gene calls are TRBV4-1 and TRBJ1-2; D is unclear. Germline V gene lookup returns CDR1 MGHRA and CDR2 YSYEKL. V was clipped by 0 bases and J by 0 bases, with 8 bases between them. The CDR3 contains 15 residues. Written as DNA, the CDR3 is TGCGCCAGCAGCCAAGATCAACGGACTAACTATGGCTACACCTTC. Its protein product is CASSQDQRTNYGYTF.

This clonotype has a handful of counts. The chain couples TRBV12-3 or TRBV12-4 to TRBJ2-1; D is unclear. The ends were cut back, 10 bases at V and 6 bases at J, with 13 bases in the middle. The CDR3 is 12 amino acids. In DNA form, the CDR3 reads TGTGCCATCACCCGATATGGCAATGAGCAGTTCTTC. It codes for CAITRYGNEQFF.

This clonotype was seen more than once but under ten times. The chain links TRBV27 to TRBJ1-2; D might be TRBD1 (5 bases). V lost 9 bases, J lost 2 bases, and 19 bases lay in between. Germline CDR1 is MNHEY and CDR2 is SMNVEV (reference sequence). The CDR3 runs to 15 residues. CDR3 coding DNA: TGTGCCAGTTTTGGGAACCGGGGCCAAAACTATGGCTACACCTTC. Residues: CASFGNRGQNYGYTF.

There are a few counts of this clonotype. V usage is TRBV20-1 and J usage is TRBJ1-4; unclear D gene. Germline CDR1 DFQATT, CDR2 SNEGSKA (reference sequence). The CDR3 sequence is 12 residues long. Trimming shortened V by 4 bases and J by 6 bases, and 9 bases separated the two germline ends. CDR3 sequence: CSANGRDEKLFF. For the CDR3, the DNA is TGCAGTGCTAACGGCCGGGATGAAAAACTGTTTTTT.